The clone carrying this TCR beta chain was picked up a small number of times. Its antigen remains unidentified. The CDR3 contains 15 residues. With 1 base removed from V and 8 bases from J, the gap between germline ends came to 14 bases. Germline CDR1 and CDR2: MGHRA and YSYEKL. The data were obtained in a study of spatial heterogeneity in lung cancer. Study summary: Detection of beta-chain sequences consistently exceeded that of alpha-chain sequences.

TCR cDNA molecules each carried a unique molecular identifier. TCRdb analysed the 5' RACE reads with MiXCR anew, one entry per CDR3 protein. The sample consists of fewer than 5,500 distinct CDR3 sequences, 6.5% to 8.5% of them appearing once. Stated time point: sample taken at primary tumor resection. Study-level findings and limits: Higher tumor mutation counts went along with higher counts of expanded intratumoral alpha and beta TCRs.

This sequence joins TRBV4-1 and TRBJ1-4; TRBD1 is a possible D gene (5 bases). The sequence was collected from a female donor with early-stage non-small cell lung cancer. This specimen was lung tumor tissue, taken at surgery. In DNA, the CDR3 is TGCGCCAGCAGCCAAGGAATCCAGGGTAACGAAAAACTGTTTTTT. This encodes CASSQGIQGNEKLFF.